This TCR beta chain was recovered during a study of blood T cells in healthy people across ages. Overall study findings and caveats: Among T cells, TCR beta diversity per million cells dropped roughly linearly as age rose. CMV status of donors was not determined, possibly confounding expanded clonotype changes.

A J-beta primer mix and a sample-barcoded 5' primer were used in a second PCR of roughly 6 to 12 cycles. TCRdb redid the calling of the 5' RACE reads with MiXCR, one entry per CDR3 protein. This sample has roughly 1.4 million distinct CDR3 sequences; around 59% occur once, and the top ten carry over 5%. This clonotype was counted only a few times. Its antigen is undetermined. The origin of this receptor is a man between 18 and 35 years old in good health. Sequenced sample: blood.

CDR3: CASSPLTVHPSDTQYF. The CDR3, as DNA: TGTGCCAGCAGCCCTTTGACTGTCCATCCATCAGATACGCAGTATTTT. J is TRBJ2-3 and V is TRBV3-1; D unresolved. V was clipped by 4 bases and J by 4 bases, with 18 bases between them. Germline CDR1 is LGHDT and CDR2 is YNNKEL (reference sequence). The CDR3 contains 16 residues.